Below, 12 T cell receptor beta chains from the same sample are listed, as sequenced in a study of blood T cell repertoires in COVID-19. Sequencing was performed with immunoSEQ multiplex PCR; in TCRdb, only in-frame clones are kept and a portion is missing. The table has 450,000 to 500,000 clones, around 85% seen once. Sequenced input: peripheral blood. These receptors were obtained from a human donor in a cohort sampled during active COVID-19.

The chain couples TRBV10-2 to TRBJ2-6; D gene uncertain. V was trimmed by 2 bases and J by 1 base, leaving 6 bases between them. CDR1 and CDR2 from the germline V gene are WSHSY and SAAADI. This CDR3 region has 15 residues. The CDR3 DNA reads as TGCGCCAGCAGTGAGCAGGCGTCTGGGGCCAACGTCCTGACTTTC. Its protein is CASSEQASGANVLTF.

The CDR3 DNA follows: TGTGCCAGCAGCGTAGAAATGCGGGGGCACGCGGCTTTCTTT. Translation: CASSVEMRGHAAFF. The chain links TRBV9 to TRBJ1-1; a weak D match, TRBD1 (6 bases). V was trimmed by 0 bases and J by 11 bases, leaving 17 bases between them. The germline V gene encodes CDR1 SGDLS and CDR2 YYNGEE. This CDR3 is 14 amino acids long.

V is TRBV7-2 and J is TRBJ2-1; 8 bases agree with TRBD2. The CDR3 spans 16 residues. Germline-derived CDR1 and CDR2 are SGHTA and FQGNSA. With V trimmed by 5 bases and J by 6 bases, 12 bases remained unmatched. CDR3 DNA: TGTGCCAGCAGCCCCATTACGGGAGGGCCCCTCAATGAGCAGTTCTTC. Residues: CASSPITGGPLNEQFF. Full variable domain (outside the CDR3, taken from reference TRBV7-2 and TRBJ2-1): GAGVSQSPSNKVTEKGKDVELRCDPISGHTALYWYRQSLGQGLEFLIYFQGNSAPDKSGLPSDRFSAERTGGSVSTLTIQRTQQEDSAVYLCASSPITGGPLNEQFFGPGTRLTVL.

This clone was detected only once. This sequence joins TRBV3-1 (or the pseudogene TRBV3-2) and TRBJ1-4, with TRBD1 identical over 7 bases. CDR3 size: 18 residues. Germline CDR1 LGHDT, CDR2 YNNKEL (reference sequence). Trimming took 4 bases from V and 2 from J; bases not matched to a gene: 13. CDR3 protein: CASSRPSSTDRTNEKLFF. The DNA of the CDR3 is TGTGCCAGCAGCCGCCCTTCTTCTACGGACAGGACTAATGAAAAACTGTTTTTT.

This rearrangement joins TRBV28 to TRBJ2-7, with a weak D call TRBD1 (5 bases). Trimming cost V 4 bases and J 3 bases, with 13 bases left between them. The CDR3 loop spans 14 amino acids. The germline CDR1 and CDR2 sequences are MDHEN and SYDVKM. CDR3 bases: TGTGCCAGCAGTTCAAACAGGCAGCTCTACGAGCAGTACTTC. Protein product: CASSSNRQLYEQYF.

The rearrangement links TRBV18 to TRBJ2-5, with TRBD1 identical over 7 bases. V lost 1 base to trimming and J lost 5 bases; unmatched junction nucleotides: 4. Germline CDR1 reads KGHSH; CDR2 reads LQKENI. This CDR3 has 14 amino acids. The chain's CDR3 is CASSPQQGKETQYF. CDR3 DNA sequence: TGTGCCAGCTCACCACAACAGGGGAAGGAGACCCAGTACTTC.

V is TRBV5-1 and J is TRBJ2-3; 7 nucleotides match TRBD2. CDR3 length: 15 residues. Germline V CDR1 and CDR2: SGHRS, YFSETQ. J lost 1 base, V lost 0 bases, and 2 bases had no gene match. In DNA, the CDR3 is TGCGCCAGCAGCTTGGCTAGCGGCGGCACAGATACGCAGTATTTT. This codes for CASSLASGGTDTQYF. The variable domain in full, with the rest retrieved from reference TRBV5-1 and TRBJ2-3, is KAGVTQTPRYLIKTRGQQVTLSCSPISGHRSVSWYQQTPGQGLQFLFEYFSETQRNKGNFPGRFSGRQFSNSRSEMNVSTLELGDSALYLCASSLASGGTDTQYFGPGTRLTVL.

The chain is built from TRBV18 and TRBJ2-1; no reliable D call. Trimming cost V 2 bases and J 4 bases, with 15 bases left between them. The CDR3 spans 16 residues. From germline, CDR1 is KGHSH and CDR2 LQKENI. CDR3 amino acids: CASSPSPPTQYNEQFF. DNA for the CDR3: TGTGCCAGCTCACCATCACCCCCAACCCAGTACAATGAGCAGTTCTTC.

This clone was detected once. The same CDR3 arises from other DNA sequences in this sample as well. The chain carries TRBV24-1 and TRBJ2-3; 7 bases map to TRBD2. The CDR3 length is 14 residues. The germline V gene encodes CDR1 KGHDR and CDR2 SFDVKD. The ends lost 4 bases at V and 1 base at J; junction bases unmatched: 1. The CDR3 DNA follows: TGTGCCACCAGTGAGGCGGGGGGCACAGATACGCAGTATTTT. This encodes CATSEAGGTDTQYF.

The chain employs TRBV6-4 and TRBJ2-1; 8 positions match TRBD1. CDR1 is MRHNA and CDR2 is SNTAGT in the germline V gene. Germline trimming cut 2 bases from V and 8 bases from J; bases unmatched to any gene: 8. The CDR3 extends over 15 amino acids. The CDR3 DNA is TGTGCCAGCAGTGACGAGGACAGGGTCTTCCATGAGCAGTTCTTC. This sequence encodes CASSDEDRVFHEQFF.

This chain connects TRBV5-4 to TRBJ2-7, with TRBD2 matching 9 bases. Trimming at V came to 3 bases and at J to 1 base, leaving 8 bases not matched to a gene. Germline assignment: CDR1 SGHNT and CDR2 YYREEE (reference sequence). The CDR3 runs to 16 residues. CDR3 bases: TGTGCCAGCAGCTCCGCTAGCGGGATAAGGTCCTACGAGCAGTACTTC. Translating it yields CASSSASGIRSYEQYF.

The genes are TRBV2 and TRBJ1-2, with 8 bases fitting TRBD1. V lost 3 bases to trimming and J lost 6 bases; unmatched junction nucleotides: 6. Germline V gene data show CDR1 as SNHLY and CDR2 as FYNNEI. The CDR3 runs 14 residues. The CDR3 loop reads CASSEGQVFDGYTF. In DNA form, the CDR3 reads TGTGCCAGCAGTGAGGGACAGGTGTTTGATGGCTACACCTTC.